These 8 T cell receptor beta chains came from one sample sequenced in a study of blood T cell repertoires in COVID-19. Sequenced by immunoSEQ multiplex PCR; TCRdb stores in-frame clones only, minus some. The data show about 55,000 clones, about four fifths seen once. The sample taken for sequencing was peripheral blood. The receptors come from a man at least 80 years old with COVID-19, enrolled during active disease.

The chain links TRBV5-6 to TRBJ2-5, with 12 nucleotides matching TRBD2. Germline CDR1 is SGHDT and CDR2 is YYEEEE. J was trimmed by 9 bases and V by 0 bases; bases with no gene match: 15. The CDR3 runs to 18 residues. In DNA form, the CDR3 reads TGTGCCAGCAGCTTGGGGTTCGTTAGACTAGCGGGGGACCGGGCCCAGTACTTC. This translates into CASSLGFVRLAGDRAQYF.

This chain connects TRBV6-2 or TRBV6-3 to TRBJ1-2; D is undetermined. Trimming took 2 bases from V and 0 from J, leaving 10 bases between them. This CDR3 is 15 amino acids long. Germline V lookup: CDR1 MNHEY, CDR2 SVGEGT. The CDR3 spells CASSYTQLSNYGYTF. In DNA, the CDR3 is TGTGCCAGCAGTTACACACAGTTATCTAACTATGGCTACACCTTC.

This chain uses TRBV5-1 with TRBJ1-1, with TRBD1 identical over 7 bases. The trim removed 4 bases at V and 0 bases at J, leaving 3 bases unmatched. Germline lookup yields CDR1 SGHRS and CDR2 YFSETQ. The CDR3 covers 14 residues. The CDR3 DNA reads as TGCGCCAGCAGCGCGACAGGGCTGAACACTGAAGCTTTCTTT. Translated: CASSATGLNTEAFF.

For the CDR3, the DNA is TGTGCCAGCAGTAGGTTCCTAGCGGGAGGGCAAGCCAAAAACATTCAGTACTTC. It codes for CASSRFLAGGQAKNIQYF. V gene TRBV25-1 combines with J gene TRBJ2-4; 12 nucleotides align to TRBD2. This CDR3 is 18 amino acids long. The V and J ends lost 5 bases and 0 bases, in that order; junction bases with no gene match: 8. CDR1 MGHDK and CDR2 SYGVNS come from the germline V gene.

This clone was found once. Written as DNA, the CDR3 is TGTGCCAGCGGGGGATGGACAGGGGACACTGAAGCTTTCTTT. Its translation is CASGGWTGDTEAFF. The chain couples TRBV28 to TRBJ1-1, with TRBD1 matching over 9 bases. Germline V CDR1 and CDR2: MDHEN, SYDVKM. The junction had 7 bases not matched to a gene; V was cut back by 8 bases and J by 3 bases. The CDR3 has 14 residues.

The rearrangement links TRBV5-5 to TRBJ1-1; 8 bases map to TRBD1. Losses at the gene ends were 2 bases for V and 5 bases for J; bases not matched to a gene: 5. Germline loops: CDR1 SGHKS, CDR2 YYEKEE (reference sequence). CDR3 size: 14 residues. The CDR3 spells CASSFGQGRTEAFF. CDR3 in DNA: TGTGCCAGCAGCTTCGGACAGGGACGAACTGAAGCTTTCTTT.

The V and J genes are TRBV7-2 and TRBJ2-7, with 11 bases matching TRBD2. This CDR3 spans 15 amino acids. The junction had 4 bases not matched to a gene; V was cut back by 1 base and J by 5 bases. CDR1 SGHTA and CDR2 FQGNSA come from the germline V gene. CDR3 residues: CASSLVAGGGHEQYV. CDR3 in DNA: TGTGCCAGCAGCTTAGTAGCGGGAGGGGGCCACGAGCAGTACGTC.

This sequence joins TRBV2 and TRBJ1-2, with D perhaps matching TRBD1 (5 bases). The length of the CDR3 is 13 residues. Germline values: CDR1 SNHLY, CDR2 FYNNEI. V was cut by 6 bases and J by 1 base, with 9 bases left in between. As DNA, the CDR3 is TGTGCCAGCAGAGCGGGGCGTAACTATGGCTACACCTTC. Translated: CASRAGRNYGYTF.